This T cell receptor (beta chain) was profiled in a study of T cell responses to AZD1222 COVID-19 vaccine. Libraries were prepared by immunoSEQ multiplex PCR; TCRdb keeps only in-frame clonotypes and omits some of them. The data hold 80,000 to 95,000 clones, with approximately 89% observed a single time. In regard to this clone: The antigen is not known.

Trimming removed 5 bases from V and 8 bases from J, with 9 bases in between. CDR1 and CDR2 (germline): SGHTA, FQGNSA. The CDR3 is 11 residues long. Points from the study as a whole: At study baseline, merely over 5 AZD1222 recipients were seropositive.

This clonotype was obtained from an adult in good health. The sequencing here drew on peripheral blood, taken on day 0 of MenACWY control vaccination. The chain couples TRBV7-2 to TRBJ1-2, with D possibly matching TRBD1 (6 bases). CDR3 DNA: TGTGCCAGCAGCCGGGACACGGGCTACACCTTC. It translates to CASSRDTGYTF.